This TCR beta chain comes out of a study of T cells in Graves' hyperthyroidism and ophthalmopathy. Amplified TCR beta CDR3 regions derived from RNA transcripts. A first-round RT-PCR of the TCR CDR3 used the HTBI primer set. Each CDR3 protein gets one entry after TCRdb re-called the multiplex PCR reads with MiXCR. The sample contains about 700,000 distinct CDR3 sequences, about 15% of which appear only once. This clonotype was seen only a few times. V was cut by 3 bases and J by 0 bases, with 12 bases left in between. Germline CDR1 reads LNHNV; CDR2 reads YYDKDF (reference sequence). The CDR3 runs to 16 residues. Fresh peripheral blood, around 11 ml of it, supplied the PBMCs.

The chain links TRBV15 to TRBJ2-1; D may be TRBD1 or TRBD2 (5 bases each). The TCR sequence derives from a young woman with Graves' hyperthyroidism. Sequencing was performed on blood. DNA of the CDR3: TGTGCCACCAGCAGCACAGGAGGCAGCTCCTACAATGAGCAGTTCTTC. Its protein is CATSSTGGSSYNEQFF.